This T cell receptor beta chain was profiled in a study of regulatory T cells in long-lasting Graves disease. Time point: newly diagnosed GD, antithyroid drugs for less than 3 months. Construction of the TCR library relied on RNA isolated from PBMCs. Comments on this clonotype: Its antigen is as yet unknown.

The CDR3 extends over 16 amino acids. Germline loops: CDR1 DFQATT, CDR2 SNEGSKA (reference sequence). The V segment lost 0 bases and the J segment 2 bases; nucleotides outside the gene matches: 10. Notes on the study in general: With persistent disease, TRBV28, TRBJ1-2 and TRBJ2-5 were the favored segments.

Arm-PCR of CDR3 regions and iRepertoire HTBI primers were used to build TCR beta libraries. TCRdb recomputed calls from the multiplex PCR reads with MiXCR, one row per CDR3 protein. This table has about 460,000 distinct CDR3 sequences, approximately 14% appearing once. The same specimen was also included in a second study, on T cells in Graves' hyperthyroidism and ophthalmopathy. As that report states: Orbital computed tomography, thyroid ultrasound, serum thyroxine and TRAb, and clinical symptoms together informed the diagnoses. The TCR CDR3 was amplified in a first-round RT-PCR using the HTBI primer set.

The rearrangement joins TRBV20-1 to TRBJ2-7; 7 positions agree with TRBD1. This sample comprised peripheral blood mononuclear cells (PBMCs), obtained at new diagnosis, from a patient treated with antithyroid drugs. The TCR was taken from a woman aged 45-65 years with Graves disease. Here the CDR3 DNA reads TGCAGTGCTAGAGATTTGGCCGGGACAGAAACCTACGAGCAGTACTTC. This gives the protein CSARDLAGTETYEQYF.